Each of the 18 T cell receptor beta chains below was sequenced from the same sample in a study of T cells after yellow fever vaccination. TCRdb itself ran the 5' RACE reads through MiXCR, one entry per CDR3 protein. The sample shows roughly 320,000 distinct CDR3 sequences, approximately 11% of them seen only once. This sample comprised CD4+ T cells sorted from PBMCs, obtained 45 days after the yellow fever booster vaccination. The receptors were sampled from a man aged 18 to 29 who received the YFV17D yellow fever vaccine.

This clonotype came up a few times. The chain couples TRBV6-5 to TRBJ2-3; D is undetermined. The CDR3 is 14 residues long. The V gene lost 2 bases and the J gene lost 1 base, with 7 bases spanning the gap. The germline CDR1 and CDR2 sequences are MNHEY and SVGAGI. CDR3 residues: CASSYLKGTDTQYF. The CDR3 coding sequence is TGTGCCAGCAGTTACCTGAAGGGCACAGATACGCAGTATTTT.

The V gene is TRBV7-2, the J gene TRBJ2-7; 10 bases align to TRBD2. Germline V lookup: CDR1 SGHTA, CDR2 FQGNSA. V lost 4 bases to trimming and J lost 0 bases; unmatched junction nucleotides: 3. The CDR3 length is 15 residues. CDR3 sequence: CASSSIAGGSYEQYF. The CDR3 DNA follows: TGTGCCAGCAGCTCTATAGCGGGGGGCTCCTACGAGCAGTACTTC.

The CDR3 sequence is CASSYKTRRQGAGWDTEAFF. The CDR3 DNA reads as TGTGCCAGCAGCTACAAAACTCGGAGACAGGGGGCAGGATGGGACACTGAAGCTTTCTTT. V usage is TRBV13 and J usage is TRBJ1-1; 10 nucleotides line up with TRBD1. The J segment lost 3 bases and the V segment lost 4 bases, leaving 20 bases of the junction unmatched. This CDR3 has 20 residues. Germline-derived CDR1 and CDR2 are PRHDT and FYEKMQ (reference sequence). The whole variable domain, remainder taken from reference TRBV13 and TRBJ1-1, is AAGVIQSPRHLIKEKRETATLKCYPIPRHDTVYWYQQGPGQDPQFLISFYEKMQSDKGSIPDRFSAQQFSDYHSELNMSSLELGDSALYFCASSYKTRRQGAGWDTEAFFGQGTRLTVV.

CDR3 nucleotide sequence: TGTGCCAGCAGTTTAACCTCGAGCTATGGCTACACCTTC. Translating it yields CASSLTSSYGYTF. This chain connects TRBV12-3 or TRBV12-4 to TRBJ1-2; D unclear. Trimming removed 2 bases from V and 4 bases from J, with 8 bases in between. The CDR3 length is 13 residues.

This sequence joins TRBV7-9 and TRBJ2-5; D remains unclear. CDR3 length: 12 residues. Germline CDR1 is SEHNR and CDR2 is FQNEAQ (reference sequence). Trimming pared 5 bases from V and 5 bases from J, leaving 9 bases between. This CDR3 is CASSEYFETQYF. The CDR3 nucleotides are TGTGCCAGCAGCGAGTATTTCGAGACCCAGTACTTC.

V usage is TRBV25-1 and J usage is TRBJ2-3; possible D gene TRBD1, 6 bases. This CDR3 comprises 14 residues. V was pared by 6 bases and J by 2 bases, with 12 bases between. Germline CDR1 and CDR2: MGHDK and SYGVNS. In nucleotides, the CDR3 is TGTGCCAGCAGAAGGACAGCAAACACAGATACGCAGTATTTT. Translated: CASRRTANTDTQYF.

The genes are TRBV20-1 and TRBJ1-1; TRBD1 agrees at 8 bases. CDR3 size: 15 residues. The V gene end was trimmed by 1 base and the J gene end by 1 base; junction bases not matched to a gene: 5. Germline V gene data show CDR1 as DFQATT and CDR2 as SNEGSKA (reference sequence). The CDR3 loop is CSARAPGQGNTEAFF. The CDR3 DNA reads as TGCAGTGCTAGAGCCCCCGGACAGGGGAACACTGAAGCTTTCTTT.

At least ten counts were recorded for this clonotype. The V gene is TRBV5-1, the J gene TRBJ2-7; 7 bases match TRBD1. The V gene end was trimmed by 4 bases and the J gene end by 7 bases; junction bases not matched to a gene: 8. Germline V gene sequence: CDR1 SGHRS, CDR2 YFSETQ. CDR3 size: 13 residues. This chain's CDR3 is CASSLRIQGEQYF. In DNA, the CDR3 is TGCGCCAGCAGCCTCCGGATACAGGGGGAGCAGTACTTC.

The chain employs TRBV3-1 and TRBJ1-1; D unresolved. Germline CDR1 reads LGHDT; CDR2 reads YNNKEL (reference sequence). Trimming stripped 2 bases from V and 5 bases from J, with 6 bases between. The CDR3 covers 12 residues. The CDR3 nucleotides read TGTGCCAGCAGCCAAACTCGAACTGAAGCTTTCTTT. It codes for CASSQTRTEAFF.

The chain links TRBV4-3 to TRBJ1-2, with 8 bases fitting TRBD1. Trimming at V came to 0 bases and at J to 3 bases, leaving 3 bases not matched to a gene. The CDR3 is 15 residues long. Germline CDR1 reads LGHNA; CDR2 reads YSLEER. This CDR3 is CASSQDRGLYYGYTF. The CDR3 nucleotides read TGCGCCAGCAGCCAAGACAGGGGGCTTTACTATGGCTACACCTTC.

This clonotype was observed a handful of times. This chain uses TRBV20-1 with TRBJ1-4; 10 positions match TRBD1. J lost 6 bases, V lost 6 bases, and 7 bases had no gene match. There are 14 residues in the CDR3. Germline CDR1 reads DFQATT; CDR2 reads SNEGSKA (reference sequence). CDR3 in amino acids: CSANRQGADEKLFF. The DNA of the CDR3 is TGCAGTGCCAACCGACAGGGGGCGGATGAAAAACTGTTTTTT.

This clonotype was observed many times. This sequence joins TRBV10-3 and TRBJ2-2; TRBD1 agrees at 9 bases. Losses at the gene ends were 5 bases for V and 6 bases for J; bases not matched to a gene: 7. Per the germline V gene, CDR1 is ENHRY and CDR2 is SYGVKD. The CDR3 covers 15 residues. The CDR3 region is CAISYPGQGAGELFF. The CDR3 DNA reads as TGTGCCATCAGTTATCCGGGACAGGGAGCCGGGGAGCTGTTTTTT.

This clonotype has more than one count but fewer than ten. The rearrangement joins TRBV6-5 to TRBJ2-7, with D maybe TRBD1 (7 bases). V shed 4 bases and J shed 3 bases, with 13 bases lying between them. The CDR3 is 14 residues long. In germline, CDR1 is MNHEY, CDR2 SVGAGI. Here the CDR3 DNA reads TGTGCCAGCAGTTGGAGGGGGCTCAGCTACGAGCAGTACGTC. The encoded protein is CASSWRGLSYEQYV.

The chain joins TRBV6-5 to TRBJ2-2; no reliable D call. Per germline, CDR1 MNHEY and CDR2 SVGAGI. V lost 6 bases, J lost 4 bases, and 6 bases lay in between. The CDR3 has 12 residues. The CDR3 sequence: CASRRSTGELFF. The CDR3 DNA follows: TGTGCCAGCAGAAGATCCACCGGGGAGCTGTTTTTT.

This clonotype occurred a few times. The DNA of the CDR3 is TGTGCCAGCTCATGGGCGGGAAGCTCCTACGAGCAGTACTTC. It is translated as CASSWAGSSYEQYF. V and J are TRBV18 and TRBJ2-7; TRBD2 is a possible D gene (6 bases). The CDR3 length is 14 residues. The V gene lost 5 bases and the J gene lost 0 bases, with 11 bases spanning the gap. CDR1 KGHSH and CDR2 LQKENI come from the germline V gene.

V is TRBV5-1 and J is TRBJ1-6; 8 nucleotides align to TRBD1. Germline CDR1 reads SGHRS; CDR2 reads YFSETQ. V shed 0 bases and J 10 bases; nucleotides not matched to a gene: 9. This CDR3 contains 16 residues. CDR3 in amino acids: CASSLEAGGATSPLHF. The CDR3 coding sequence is TGCGCCAGCAGCTTGGAAGCAGGGGGCGCAACCTCACCCCTCCACTTT.

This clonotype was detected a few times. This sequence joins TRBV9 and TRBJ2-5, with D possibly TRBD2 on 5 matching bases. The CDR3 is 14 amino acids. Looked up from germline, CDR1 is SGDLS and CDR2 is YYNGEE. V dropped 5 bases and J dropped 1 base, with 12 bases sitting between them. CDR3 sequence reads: CASSGGVLQETQYF. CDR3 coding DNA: TGTGCCAGCAGTGGAGGTGTTCTCCAAGAGACCCAGTACTTC.

The CDR3 spells CASSQDQGGGAYEQYF. The CDR3 DNA follows: TGCGCCAGCAGCCAAGACCAGGGCGGGGGGGCCTACGAGCAGTACTTC. The V call is TRBV4-3, the J call TRBJ2-7; TRBD2 matches at 9 bases. The CDR3 extends over 16 amino acids. Germline loops: CDR1 LGHNA, CDR2 YSLEER. V trimming: 0 bases; J trimming: 2 bases; junction bases outside the gene matches: 5.